Following are 17 T cell receptor beta chains from one sample sequenced in a study of regulatory T cells in long-lasting Graves disease. Building of the TCR beta libraries involved iRepertoire HTBI primers and Arm-PCR of CDR3 regions. TCRdb reanalysed the multiplex PCR reads using MiXCR and keeps one entry per CDR3 protein. The table includes approximately 380,000 distinct CDR3 sequences, more than 20% detected once. As for time point: persistent/refractory GD, antithyroid drugs over 5 years with positive TRAb. From PBMCs, RNA was extracted and then used to make the TCR library. Sequencing was performed on peripheral blood mononuclear cells (PBMCs), taken when the disease was refractory, from a patient treated with antithyroid drugs. Every receptor here comes from a female donor with Graves disease.

The table lists this clonotype with a few counts. The genes are TRBV7-2 and TRBJ1-3; 10 bases match TRBD1. The V segment lost 1 base and the J segment 0 bases; nucleotides outside the gene matches: 6. Per germline, CDR1 SGHTA and CDR2 FQGNSA. CDR3 length: 18 amino acids. The CDR3 nucleotides are TGTGCCAGCAGCTTAGGCAGCGGGGACAGGGGCTCTGGAAACACCATATATTTT. Its translation: CASSLGSGDRGSGNTIYF. Full variable domain (remainder filled in from reference TRBV7-2 and TRBJ1-3): GAGVSQSPSNKVTEKGKDVELRCDPISGHTALYWYRQSLGQGLEFLIYFQGNSAPDKSGLPSDRFSAERTGGSVSTLTIQRTQQEDSAVYLCASSLGSGDRGSGNTIYFGEGSWLTVV.

The chain has TRBV7-2 and TRBJ1-6; 8 positions match TRBD1. The CDR3 consists of 15 residues. Trimming removed 4 bases from V and 9 bases from J; junction bases left unmatched: 8. The germline V gene encodes CDR1 SGHTA and CDR2 FQGNSA. The CDR3 nucleotides read TGTGCCAGCAGCTCGGACAGGGTTTACGGTTCACCCCTCCACTTT. It yields the protein CASSSDRVYGSPLHF.

In this sample, this clonotype turned up a few times. The chain has TRBV27 and TRBJ2-1; weak D call: TRBD1 (6 bases). Trimming took 2 bases from V and 3 from J, leaving 14 bases between them. Germline V gene lookup returns CDR1 MNHEY and CDR2 SMNVEV (reference sequence). This CDR3 has 16 residues. The CDR3 DNA reads TGTGCCAGCAGTTTAGGTTCTATACAGGGCTACAATGAGCAGTTCTTC. Residues: CASSLGSIQGYNEQFF.

The CDR3 region has the DNA TGTGCCAGCAGCGTAGATGGTAGCGGGATGACCTACGAGCAGTACTTC. Protein sequence: CASSVDGSGMTYEQYF. The V and J genes are TRBV9 and TRBJ2-7; 8 bases match TRBD2. Trimming removed 0 bases from V and 2 bases from J; junction bases left unmatched: 7. This CDR3 has 16 amino acids. Germline V gene data show CDR1 as SGDLS and CDR2 as YYNGEE.

This clonotype was detected many times. V and J are TRBV28 and TRBJ2-7, with 7 bases aligning to TRBD2. The CDR3 consists of 15 residues. CDR1 and CDR2 (germline): MDHEN, SYDVKM. Trimming at V came to 6 bases and at J to 2 bases, leaving 10 bases not matched to a gene. CDR3 sequence (DNA): TGTGCCAGCAGCCCCGTGGTCAGCGGGGCCTACGAGCAGTACTTC. The encoded protein is CASSPVVSGAYEQYF.

This clonotype was recorded at least ten times. The chain has TRBV29-1 and TRBJ1-2; TRBD1 is a possible D gene (5 bases). In germline, CDR1 is SQVTM, CDR2 ANQGSEA. Trimming took 3 bases from V and 2 from J, leaving 19 bases between them. This CDR3 has 16 amino acids. The CDR3 region has the DNA TGCAGCGTTGACCTCCCCGGGGACTTAACAAACTATGGCTACACCTTC. Translating it yields CSVDLPGDLTNYGYTF.

At least ten counts were recorded for this clonotype. This sequence joins TRBV6-1 and TRBJ1-5; TRBD1 matches 8 bases. The germline gives CDR1 MNHNS, CDR2 SASEGT. The CDR3 runs to 11 residues. The ends lost 5 bases at V and 11 bases at J; junction bases unmatched: 2. CDR3 nucleotides: TGTGCCAGCAGTCAACAGGGGGCCCAGCATTTT. Protein sequence: CASSQQGAQHF.

This clonotype was recorded many times. The chain is built from TRBV2 and TRBJ1-1; D perhaps matches TRBD1 (6 bases). V was shortened by 2 bases and J by 8 bases, with 9 bases between the two germline ends. CDR3 length equals 12 residues. CDR1 and CDR2 from the germline V gene are SNHLY and FYNNEI. This CDR3 reads CASSEQGQEAFF. CDR3 DNA: TGTGCCAGCAGTGAACAGGGACAAGAAGCTTTCTTT.

V usage is TRBV7-2 and J usage is TRBJ2-1, with D maybe TRBD2 (6 bases). The CDR3 has 15 amino acids. V was cut by 3 bases and J by 9 bases, with 18 bases left in between. The germline V gene encodes CDR1 SGHTA and CDR2 FQGNSA. The CDR3 region is CASSFGVGGGSEQFF. The CDR3 bases are TGTGCCAGCAGCTTTGGGGTGGGTGGAGGGTCTGAGCAGTTCTTC.

This clonotype was recorded many times. The genes are TRBV20-1 and TRBJ1-5; D not resolved. This CDR3 is built from 12 residues. Trimming stripped 5 bases from V and 6 bases from J, with 11 bases between. The germline CDR1 and CDR2 sequences are DFQATT and SNEGSKA (reference sequence). Here the CDR3 DNA reads TGCAGTGCTGGGGAGACGGGTCAGCCCCAGCATTTT. Encoded protein: CSAGETGQPQHF.

On this clonotype: A much larger clone lies a single base off, so this may be a read error. The chain employs TRBV27 and TRBJ1-6; 7 bases align to TRBD1. The germline CDR1 and CDR2 sequences are MNHEY and SMNVEV (reference sequence). The CDR3 runs 16 residues. CDR3 amino acids: CASKTGTVTYNPPLHF. DNA of the CDR3: TGTGCCAGCAAAACCGGGACAGTCACATATAATCCACCCCTCCACTTT.

The rearrangement joins TRBV18 to TRBJ1-2; D gene ambiguous. Trimming took off 0 bases at V and 2 bases at J, with 13 bases between the two ends. CDR1 and CDR2 (germline): KGHSH, LQKENI. The CDR3 loop spans 16 amino acids. Here the CDR3 reads CASSPPPGPGNYGYTF. DNA of the CDR3: TGTGCCAGCTCACCACCTCCTGGGCCCGGCAACTATGGCTACACCTTC.

This clonotype was seen ten or more times. The J gene is TRBJ2-7, the V gene TRBV28, with 8 bases lining up with TRBD2. The germline gives CDR1 MDHEN, CDR2 SYDVKM. Trimming took 8 bases from V and 6 from J; bases not matched to a gene: 6. The length of the CDR3 is 12 residues. DNA of the CDR3: TGTGCCAGCGCCCCGGGGGGGAGCGAGCAGTACTTC. This sequence encodes CASAPGGSEQYF.

This clonotype showed up just a few times. J is TRBJ2-6 and V is TRBV10-3; weak D call: TRBD2 (6 bases). Trimming shortened V by 5 bases and J by 9 bases, and 14 bases separated the two germline ends. Germline V CDR1 and CDR2: ENHRY, SYGVKD. This CDR3 comprises 14 residues. The CDR3 loop is CAISFPGAFNVLTF. The CDR3 DNA reads TGTGCCATCAGTTTCCCGGGAGCCTTCAACGTCCTGACTTTC.

This clonotype was recorded at least ten times. The V gene is TRBV27, the J gene TRBJ2-7; D gene unclear. The germline gives CDR1 MNHEY, CDR2 SMNVEV (reference sequence). CDR3 length equals 13 residues. V was cut by 0 bases and J by 0 bases, with 3 bases left in between. CDR3 nucleotides: TGTGCCAGCAGTTTATCTTACTCCTACGAGCAGTACTTC. Translation: CASSLSYSYEQYF.

This clonotype was recorded at least ten times. The rearrangement joins TRBV2 to TRBJ1-4; D is perhaps TRBD1 (5 bases). CDR1 is SNHLY, CDR2 FYNNEI, per germline. Trimming took 4 bases from V and 8 from J, leaving 26 bases between them. The CDR3 runs to 18 residues. CDR3 loop: CASSVGVDGAIIREKLFF. The CDR3 DNA is TGTGCCAGCAGTGTGGGGGTTGATGGGGCGATTATTCGGGAAAAACTGTTTTTT.

The V and J genes are TRBV15 and TRBJ2-7; D not certain. The CDR3 has 12 residues. CDR1 is LNHNV and CDR2 is YYDKDF in the germline V gene (reference sequence). Trimming took 0 bases from V and 7 from J, leaving 7 bases between them. The CDR3 nucleotides are TGTGCCACCAGCAGAGAATGGACGGAGCAGTACTTC. It yields the protein CATSREWTEQYF.